These 13 T cell receptor beta chains came from one sample sequenced in a study of blood T cell repertoires in COVID-19. The method was immunoSEQ multiplex PCR; TCRdb's version includes in-frame clones alone and lacks a portion of them. The sample shows about 59,000 clones, almost 85% of them seen only once. Specimen: peripheral blood. Receptor source: a human donor in a cohort sampled during active COVID-19.

This sequence joins TRBV24-1 and TRBJ2-7; 10 nucleotides line up with TRBD1. The CDR3 length is 15 residues. The germline gives CDR1 KGHDR, CDR2 SFDVKD. With V trimmed by 4 bases and J by 5 bases, 7 bases remained unmatched. For the CDR3, the DNA is TGTGCCACCAGTGACCCGACAGGGGGCAGGAACGAGCAGTACTTC. This gives the protein CATSDPTGGRNEQYF.

The genes are TRBV29-1 and TRBJ2-3; no definite D call. The length of the CDR3 is 13 residues. Germline lookup yields CDR1 SQVTM and CDR2 ANQGSEA. The ends were cut back, 4 bases at V and 2 bases at J, with 10 bases in the middle. DNA for the CDR3: TGCAGCGTTGGTGAGCGTCCCACAGATACGCAGTATTTT. Protein product: CSVGERPTDTQYF.

This chain uses TRBV19 with TRBJ2-7, with 8 bases fitting TRBD1. The CDR3 runs 13 residues. Germline CDR1 and CDR2: LNHDA and SQIVND (reference sequence). The V gene end was trimmed by 2 bases and the J gene end by 4 bases; junction bases not matched to a gene: 1. The DNA for the CDR3 is TGTGCCAGTAGTATACAGGGGGCTTACGAGCAGTACTTC. It translates to CASSIQGAYEQYF.

The rearrangement uses TRBV3-1 (or the pseudogene TRBV3-2) and TRBJ1-3; tentative D call: TRBD1 (6 bases). V lost 7 bases and J lost 6, with 10 bases in between. CDR1 is LGHDT, CDR2 YNNKEL, per germline (reference sequence). The CDR3 runs 12 residues. The CDR3 DNA reads TGTGCCAGCAATGCAGGGGAAAACACCATATATTTT. Protein: CASNAGENTIYF.

This chain connects TRBV2 to TRBJ1-1; the D gene is possibly TRBD1 (6 bases). Looked up from germline, CDR1 is SNHLY and CDR2 is FYNNEI. This CDR3 is 13 amino acids long. The CDR3 sequence is CATKGDGATEAFF. In DNA, the CDR3 is TGTGCTACCAAGGGGGATGGGGCCACTGAAGCTTTCTTT.

The chain is built from TRBV10-3 and TRBJ1-5; TRBD1 is a possible D gene (5 bases). CDR3 length equals 13 residues. From germline, CDR1 is ENHRY and CDR2 SYGVKD. V was cut by 7 bases and J by 4 bases, with 11 bases left in between. CDR3 loop: CAIKEEGNQPQHF. The CDR3, as DNA: TGTGCCATCAAGGAGGAGGGGAATCAGCCCCAGCATTTT.

The gene calls are TRBV25-1 and TRBJ1-6; 7 bases map to TRBD1. The CDR3 loop spans 18 amino acids. V gave up 6 bases and J gave up 2 bases; unmatched junction bases: 13. Germline values: CDR1 MGHDK, CDR2 SYGVNS. This CDR3 is CASSPPGYRGTYNSPLHF. DNA for the CDR3: TGTGCCAGCAGCCCCCCTGGGTACAGGGGTACCTATAATTCACCCCTCCACTTT.

The sample holds one count of this clone. The V gene is TRBV13, the J gene TRBJ1-4, with unresolved D. Per the germline V gene, CDR1 is PRHDT and CDR2 is FYEKMQ (reference sequence). V lost 8 bases and J lost 4, with 17 bases in between. The length of the CDR3 is 15 residues. CDR3 nucleotide sequence: TGTGCCAGCTCTCGTGGTGGCAAAAATAATGAAAAACTGTTTTTT. Amino acid sequence: CASSRGGKNNEKLFF.

This clone occurred once. The rearrangement joins TRBV6-2 or TRBV6-3 to TRBJ2-7; D not certain. The germline V and J ends were trimmed by 2 bases and 3 bases, with 11 bases remaining between them. Germline CDR1 MNHEY, CDR2 SVGEGT. CDR3 length equals 14 residues. This CDR3 reads CASSYRLEVYEQYF. The CDR3 DNA is TGTGCCAGCAGTTACCGGCTAGAGGTCTACGAGCAGTACTTC.

The chain carries TRBV18 and TRBJ2-6; 7 nucleotides line up with TRBD1. Germline V gene data show CDR1 as KGHSH and CDR2 as LQKENI. J lost 4 bases, V lost 4 bases, and 10 bases had no gene match. The CDR3 is 17 residues long. As DNA, the CDR3 is TGTGCCAGCTCACTCACAGGGGTCCCCCCCGGGGCCAACGTCCTGACTTTC. Its translation: CASSLTGVPPGANVLTF.

This chain uses TRBV6-2 or TRBV6-3 with TRBJ2-3, with 8 positions matching TRBD1. Germline V gene lookup returns CDR1 MNHEY and CDR2 SVGEGT. The junction had 8 bases not matched to a gene; V was cut back by 5 bases and J by 1 base. The CDR3 spans 16 residues. CDR3 nucleotides: TGTGCCAGCAGTACTCCTCCGGGACAGGGCACAGATACGCAGTATTTT. Its translation: CASSTPPGQGTDTQYF.

This clone was observed once. An end of the junction does not agree with germline; a read error may underlie this. The J gene is TRBJ2-3, the V gene TRBV3-1 (or the pseudogene TRBV3-2); 9 positions match TRBD2. The germline CDR1 and CDR2 sequences are LGHDT and YNNKEL (reference sequence). The CDR3 consists of 15 residues. The CDR3 loop is CASRQAGGNTDTQYF. As DNA, the CDR3 is TGTGCCAGCAGGCAAGCGGGGGGAAACACAGATACGCAGTATTTT.

The chain uses TRBV4-3 and TRBJ1-1, with 10 bases fitting TRBD1. Germline V lookup: CDR1 LGHNA, CDR2 YSLEER. The CDR3 runs to 12 residues. J lost 11 bases, V lost 4 bases, and 4 bases had no gene match. CDR3 sequence reads: CASSRDRGPAFF. The CDR3 nucleotides are TGCGCCAGCAGCCGGGACAGGGGCCCGGCTTTCTTT.